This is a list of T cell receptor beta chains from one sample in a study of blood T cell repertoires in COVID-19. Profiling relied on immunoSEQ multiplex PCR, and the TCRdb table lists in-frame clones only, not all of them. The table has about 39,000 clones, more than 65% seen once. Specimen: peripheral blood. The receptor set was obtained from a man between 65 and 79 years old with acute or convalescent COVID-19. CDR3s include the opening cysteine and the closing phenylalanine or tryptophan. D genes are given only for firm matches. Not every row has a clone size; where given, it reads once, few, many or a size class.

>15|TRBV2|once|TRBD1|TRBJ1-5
CASSLDRGLNQPQHF
TGTGCCAGCAGTTTAGACAGGGGGCTCAATCAGCCCCAGCATTTT
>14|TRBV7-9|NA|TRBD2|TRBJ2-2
CASSYPGGAGELFF
TGTGCCAGCAGCTACCCTGGGGGGGCCGGGGAGCTGTTTTTT
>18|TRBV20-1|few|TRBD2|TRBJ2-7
CSASKSSLLGGGRYEQYF
TGCAGTGCTAGTAAAAGCTCCCTTCTGGGGGGGGGTCGTTACGAGCAGTACTTC
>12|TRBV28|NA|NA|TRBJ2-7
CASSLLRYEQYF
TGTGCCAGCAGTCTCCTTCGCTACGAGCAGTACTTC
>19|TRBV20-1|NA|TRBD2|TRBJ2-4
CSASTPSGTSGRTGNIQYF
TGCAGTGCTAGTACCCCCTCCGGGACTAGCGGGAGAACGGGAAACATTCAGTACTTC
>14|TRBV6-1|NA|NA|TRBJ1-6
CASSEAHSNSPLHF
TGTGCCAGCAGTGAAGCGCACAGTAATTCACCCCTCCACTTT
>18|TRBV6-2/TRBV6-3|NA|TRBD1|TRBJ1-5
CASSYRQTGTAINQPQHF
TGTGCCAGCAGTTACCGTCAGACCGGGACAGCGATCAATCAGCCCCAGCATTTT
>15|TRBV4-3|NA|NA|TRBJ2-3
CASSPAGGRTDTQYF
TGCGCCAGCAGCCCAGCGGGCGGGCGCACAGATACGCAGTATTTT
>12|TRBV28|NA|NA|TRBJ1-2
CASSSLNYGYTF
TGTGCCAGCAGTTCTCTAAACTATGGCTACACCTTC
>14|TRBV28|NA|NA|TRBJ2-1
CASSLGDRYNEQFF
TGTGCCAGCAGTCTCGGTGATCGCTACAATGAGCAGTTCTTC
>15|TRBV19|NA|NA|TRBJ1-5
CASSIGGQLNQPQHF
TGTGCCAGTAGTATAGGGGGACAACTCAATCAGCCCCAGCATTTT
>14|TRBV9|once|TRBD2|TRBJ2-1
CASSGGGSYNEQFF
TGTGCCAGCAGCGGCGGGGGATCCTACAATGAGCAGTTCTTC
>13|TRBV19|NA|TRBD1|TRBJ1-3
CATRGTGVDTIYF
TGTGCCACCCGAGGGACAGGGGTAGACACCATATATTTT
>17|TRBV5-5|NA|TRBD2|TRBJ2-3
CASSLRLAGGSTDTQYF
TGTGCCAGCAGCTTGAGGCTAGCGGGAGGATCTACAGATACGCAGTATTTT
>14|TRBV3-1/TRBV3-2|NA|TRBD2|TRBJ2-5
CASSQRSGSETQYF
TGTGCCAGCAGCCAGAGGAGCGGGAGTGAGACCCAGTACTTC
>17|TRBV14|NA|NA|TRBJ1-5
CASSQDLAEDCNQPQHF
TGTGCCAGCAGCCAAGATCTGGCGGAGGATTGCAATCAGCCCCAGCATTTT
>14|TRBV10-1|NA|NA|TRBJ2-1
CASSESLADNEQFF
TGCGCCAGCAGTGAGTCGCTCGCGGACAATGAGCAGTTCTTC
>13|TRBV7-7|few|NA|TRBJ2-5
CASSLQGSETQYF
TGTGCTAGCAGCTTACAGGGCTCGGAGACCCAGTACTTC
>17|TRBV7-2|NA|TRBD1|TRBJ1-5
CASSWASGTGSRQPQHF
TGTGCCAGCAGCTGGGCCTCAGGGACAGGGTCTCGGCAGCCCCAGCATTTT
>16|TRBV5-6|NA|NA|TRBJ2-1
CASSYLGQPSYNEQFF
TGTGCCAGCAGCTACCTAGGACAGCCATCCTACAATGAGCAGTTCTTC
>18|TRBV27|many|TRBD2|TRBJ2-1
CASSFSPGLAGDYNEQFF
TGTGCCAGCAGTTTCAGCCCCGGACTAGCGGGAGACTACAATGAGCAGTTCTTC
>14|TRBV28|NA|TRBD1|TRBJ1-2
CASSTWDRPYGYTF
TGTGCCAGCAGTACCTGGGACAGGCCCTATGGCTACACCTTC
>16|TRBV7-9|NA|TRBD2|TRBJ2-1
CASTVLAGGSLNEQFF
TGTGCCAGCACCGTCCTAGCGGGAGGGTCCCTCAATGAGCAGTTCTTC
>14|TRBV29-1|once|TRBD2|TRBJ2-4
CSARLAGTLNIQYF
TGCAGCGCAAGACTAGCGGGCACTTTAAACATTCAGTACTTC
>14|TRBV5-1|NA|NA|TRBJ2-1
CASSFFSSDNEQFF
TGCGCCAGCAGCTTTTTTTCGAGTGACAATGAGCAGTTCTTC
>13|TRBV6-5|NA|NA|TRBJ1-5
CASGPGSNQPQHF
TGTGCCAGCGGACCGGGGAGCAATCAGCCCCAGCATTTT
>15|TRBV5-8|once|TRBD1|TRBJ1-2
CASSFRQGTYYGYTF
TGTGCCAGCAGCTTCCGACAGGGGACATACTATGGCTACACCTTC
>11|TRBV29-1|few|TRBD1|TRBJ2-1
CSATGGREQFF
TGCAGCGCCACAGGGGGCAGGGAGCAGTTCTTC
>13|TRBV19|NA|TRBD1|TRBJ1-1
CASRTGLSTEAFF
TGTGCCAGTAGGACAGGGCTGTCCACTGAAGCTTTCTTT
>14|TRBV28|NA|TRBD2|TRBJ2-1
CAIQLAGGGNEQFF
TGTGCCATCCAACTAGCGGGAGGAGGAAATGAGCAGTTCTTC
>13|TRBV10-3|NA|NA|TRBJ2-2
CAISDWRPGELFF
TGTGCCATCAGTGATTGGAGGCCCGGGGAGCTGTTTTTT
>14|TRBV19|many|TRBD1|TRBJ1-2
CASSRQGATYGYTF
TGTGCCAGTAGCCGACAGGGGGCAACCTATGGCTACACCTTC
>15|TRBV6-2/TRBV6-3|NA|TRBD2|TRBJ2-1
CASSLVVAGYNEQFF
TGTGCCAGCAGCCTGGTGGTAGCGGGGTACAATGAGCAGTTCTTC
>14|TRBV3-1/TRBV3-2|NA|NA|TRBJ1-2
CASSPGQTLWGYTF
TGTGCCAGCAGCCCCGGACAGACCCTGTGGGGCTACACCTTC